This TCR beta chain was obtained from a study of cytomegalovirus exposure and HLA in healthy donors. For the study at large: The platform used for the 100 to 150 validation repertoires matched that of the 650 to 750 first-cohort repertoires, a later analysis reported. Study-level results: Researchers catalogued about 160 TCR beta chains as cytomegalovirus-associated. For cytomegalovirus status, the classifier reportedly gave diagnoses with high specificity and sensitivity.

Germline V lookup: CDR1 ENHRY, CDR2 SYGVKD. The CDR3 sequence is 15 residues long. J lost 4 bases, V lost 7 bases, and 9 bases had no gene match. Comments on this clone: The antigen is not known.

Sequencing used immunoSEQ multiplex PCR; TCRdb keeps in-frame clones, though not all of them. The sample has 110,000 to 150,000 clones; approximately 89% are singletons. The validation cohort, a group of roughly 120 subjects, included the donors and was separate from the roughly 670-subject first cohort. The TCR originated in a man aged 18 to 35 in good health and CMV-seronegative. The rearrangement links TRBV10-3 to TRBJ1-2; 10 bases are shared with TRBD1. Material: PBMCs. CDR3 nucleotides: TGTGCCATCAACATGGACAGGGGGGAAGGCTATGGCTACACCTTC. Translation gives CAINMDRGEGYGYTF.